The sequence of this T cell receptor (beta chain) was determined in a study of blood T cells in healthy people across ages. With a J-beta primer mix and a sample-barcoded 5' primer, a second PCR ran 7 to 11 cycles. The yield of each sample was at least 3 million CDR3-containing paired-end reads. TCRdb reprocessed the 5' RACE reads with MiXCR, giving one entry per CDR3 protein. The sample contains fewer than 1,200,000 distinct CDR3 sequences, approximately 25% of which appear only once. The sample also formed part of further work on T cells of mothers and their children. That report adds: Whether related or unrelated, pairs show similar shaping of TCR recombination output by thymic selection.

The receptor comes from a girl aged 2-15 years in good health. Sequencing was carried out using blood.

In nucleotides, the CDR3 is TGTGCCAGCGGTAGCGGGATGAGAGCAGATACGCAGTATTTT. Protein product: CASGSGMRADTQYF. The rearrangement joins TRBV12-3 or TRBV12-4 to TRBJ2-3; TRBD2 matches 8 bases. The junction had 8 bases not matched to a gene; V was cut back by 8 bases and J by 4 bases. This CDR3 comprises 14 residues.